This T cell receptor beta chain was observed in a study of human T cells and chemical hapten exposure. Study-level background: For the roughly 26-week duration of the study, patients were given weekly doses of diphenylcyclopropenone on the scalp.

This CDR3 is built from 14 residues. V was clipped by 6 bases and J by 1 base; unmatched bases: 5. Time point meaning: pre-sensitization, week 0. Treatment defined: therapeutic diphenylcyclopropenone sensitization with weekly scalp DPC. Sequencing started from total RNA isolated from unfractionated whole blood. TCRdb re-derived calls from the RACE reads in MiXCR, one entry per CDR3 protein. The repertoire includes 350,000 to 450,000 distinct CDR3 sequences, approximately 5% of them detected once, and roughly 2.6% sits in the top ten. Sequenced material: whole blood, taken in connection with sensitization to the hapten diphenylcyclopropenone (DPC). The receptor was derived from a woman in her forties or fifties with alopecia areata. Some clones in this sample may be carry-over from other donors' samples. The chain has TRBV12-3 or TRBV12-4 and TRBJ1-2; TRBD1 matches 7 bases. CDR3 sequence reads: CASSPGQHNYGYTF. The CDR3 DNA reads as TGTGCCAGCAGCCCGGGACAGCATAACTATGGCTACACCTTC.